These 7 T cell receptor beta chains share one sample of origin, sequenced in a study of control samples from healthy donors and cancer patients. Assay: immunoSEQ multiplex PCR; the TCRdb copy retains only in-frame clones and omits some. This table has 50,000 to 55,000 clones, roughly 90% appearing once. Sequencing was carried out using PBMCs. Source of these receptors: a man in his forties with colorectal cancer.

This clone was seen a handful of times. V and J are TRBV27 and TRBJ1-2, with D unresolved. This CDR3 has 13 amino acids. Trimming cost V 1 base and J 6 bases, with 9 bases left between them. Germline CDR1 is MNHEY and CDR2 is SMNVEV (reference sequence). CDR3 sequence: CASSLWSGNGYTF. Written as DNA, the CDR3 is TGTGCCAGCAGTTTATGGTCGGGGAATGGCTACACCTTC.

The chain links TRBV7-2 to TRBJ1-1; D unclear. Trimming took 2 bases from V and 0 from J, leaving 13 bases between them. This CDR3 is built from 16 residues. Germline lookup yields CDR1 SGHTA and CDR2 FQGNSA. CDR3 amino acids: CASSLYSYSVNTEAFF. The CDR3 DNA sequence: TGTGCCAGCAGCTTATACAGCTACTCGGTGAACACTGAAGCTTTCTTT.

This clone was seen only a few times. The chain carries TRBV7-3 and TRBJ2-1; D gene unclear. Germline CDR1 SGHTA, CDR2 FQGTGA. The CDR3 sequence is 16 residues long. The V end lost 4 bases, the J end lost 5 bases, and 18 bases lay between the germline ends. CDR3 amino acids: CASSSPGRAPNNEQFF. Here the CDR3 DNA reads TGTGCCAGCAGCTCCCCCGGCCGGGCCCCGAACAATGAGCAGTTCTTC.

The chain recombines TRBV9 with TRBJ2-1, with 7 positions matching TRBD2. The ends lost 0 bases at V and 0 bases at J; junction bases unmatched: 9. Germline loops: CDR1 SGDLS, CDR2 YYNGEE. The CDR3 covers 18 residues. The CDR3 DNA reads as TGTGCCAGCAGCGTAGACTATAAGGGCGGGAGCTCCTACAATGAGCAGTTCTTC. The encoded protein is CASSVDYKGGSSYNEQFF. The whole variable domain, remainder taken from reference TRBV9 and TRBJ2-1, is DSGVTQTPKHLITATGQRVTLRCSPRSGDLSVYWYQQSLDQGLQFLIQYYNGEERAKGNILERFSAQQFPDLHSELNLSSLELGDSALYFCASSVDYKGGSSYNEQFFGPGTRLTVL.

V gene TRBV5-4 combines with J gene TRBJ2-7; D gene unclear. CDR1 is SGHNT, CDR2 YYREEE, per germline (reference sequence). Trimming stripped 4 bases from V and 2 bases from J, with 13 bases between. CDR3 length: 14 amino acids. The CDR3 spells CASSNEPSTYEQYF. The DNA for the CDR3 is TGTGCCAGCAGCAACGAGCCATCAACCTACGAGCAGTACTTC.

This clone has just one count. V and J are TRBV6-5 and TRBJ1-1, with TRBD1 matching 9 bases. The ends lost 6 bases at V and 10 bases at J; junction bases unmatched: 9. In germline, CDR1 is MNHEY, CDR2 SVGAGI. The CDR3 runs to 13 residues. The CDR3: CASRAGTGRGAFF. CDR3 nucleotides: TGTGCCAGCAGAGCCGGGACAGGGAGGGGAGCTTTCTTT.

This sequence joins TRBV5-1 and TRBJ2-1; maybe TRBD2 (5 bases). V was clipped by 3 bases and J by 5 bases, with 15 bases between them. The CDR3 consists of 15 residues. In germline, CDR1 is SGHRS, CDR2 YFSETQ. DNA for the CDR3: TGCGCCAGCAGCTCCCGAGGGATCGACCACAATGAGCAGTTCTTC. Translating it yields CASSSRGIDHNEQFF.